This passage covers 17 T cell receptor beta chains from one sample sequenced in a study of T-cell reconstitution after alpha-beta-depleted transplantation in children. Preparation of the TCRbeta library used unique molecular identifiers. TCRdb independently ran MiXCR on the PCR reads; one entry per CDR3 protein. The repertoire holds some 600,000 distinct CDR3 sequences, approximately 17% seen once, with over 0.95% in the top ten. Sequences were derived from PBMCs from the stem cell graft donor, sampled from the stem cell graft. Every receptor here comes from a human donor who donated a stem cell graft to a child with acute myeloid leukemia.

The rearrangement uses TRBV10-3 and TRBJ2-2; 9 bases match TRBD1. Germline-derived CDR1 and CDR2 are ENHRY and SYGVKD. The J segment lost 0 bases and the V segment lost 4 bases, leaving 9 bases of the junction unmatched. This CDR3 region has 18 residues. This CDR3 is CAISGPRDRDPNTGELFF. The CDR3 DNA follows: TGTGCCATCAGTGGCCCCCGGGACAGGGACCCGAACACCGGGGAGCTGTTTTTT.

CDR3 sequence (DNA): TGTGCCAGCAGCTTGGAGCGGGGGGGGGTCACAGATACGCAGTATTTT. The encoded protein is CASSLERGGVTDTQYF. This chain uses TRBV5-6 with TRBJ2-3, with 10 bases that match TRBD2. CDR1 is SGHDT, CDR2 YYEEEE, per germline. J gave up 2 bases and V 0 bases, and 3 bases lay outside the gene matches. The CDR3 spans 16 residues.

This clonotype appeared a single time. The germline gene is not matched at one end of the junction; a read error may be the cause. The chain uses TRBV4-1 and TRBJ1-5, with D perhaps TRBD1 (6 bases). This CDR3 contains 15 residues. The V gene's germline CDR1 is MGHRA and CDR2 YSYEKL. The CDR3 sequence: CASTQDSGAHQPQHF. Written as DNA, the CDR3 is TGCGCCAGCACCCAAGATTCAGGGGCGCATCAGCCCCAGCATTTT.

This clonotype was detected ten times or more. The J gene is TRBJ2-1, the V gene TRBV29-1; TRBD1 matches 11 bases. Germline V gives CDR1 SQVTM, CDR2 ANQGSEA. The junction had 7 bases not matched to a gene; V was cut back by 7 bases and J by 5 bases. CDR3 size: 14 residues. The CDR3 DNA sequence: TGCAGCGCAGCCGGGGACAGGGGGGACAATGAGCAGTTCTTC. It codes for CSAAGDRGDNEQFF.

This clonotype showed up many times. The chain has TRBV5-1 and TRBJ2-1; TRBD2 matches at 7 bases. This CDR3 has 14 amino acids. From germline, CDR1 is SGHRS and CDR2 YFSETQ. V lost 4 bases, J lost 9 bases, and 10 bases stayed unmatched. For the CDR3, the DNA is TGCGCCAGCAGCCCGGGAGGTAGCAGGTTTGAGCAGTTCTTC. Residues: CASSPGGSRFEQFF.

The chain has TRBV10-3 and TRBJ2-6; D not resolved. The length of the CDR3 is 14 residues. The V end lost 3 bases, the J end lost 0 bases, and 3 bases lay between the germline ends. In germline, CDR1 is ENHRY, CDR2 SYGVKD. CDR3: CAISDLSGANVLTF. CDR3 coding DNA: TGTGCCATCAGTGATCTCTCTGGGGCCAACGTCCTGACTTTC.

This clonotype was observed at least ten times. The rearrangement uses TRBV20-1 and TRBJ2-3, with no clear D. Germline CDR1 and CDR2: DFQATT and SNEGSKA (reference sequence). The CDR3 is made up of 11 amino acids. V shed 5 bases and J shed 3 bases, with 6 bases lying between them. CDR3 region: CSAVRTDTQYF. DNA of the CDR3: TGCAGTGCTGTCAGAACAGATACGCAGTATTTT.

This clonotype was detected ten times or more. This chain uses TRBV19 with TRBJ1-5; D might be TRBD1 (5 bases). Trimming removed 4 bases at V and 6 bases at J, with 16 bases between. CDR1 LNHDA and CDR2 SQIVND come from the germline V gene (reference sequence). The CDR3 covers 15 residues. This CDR3 reads CASSKLRGGSQPQHF. The CDR3, as DNA: TGTGCCAGTAGTAAGTTAAGGGGAGGTAGTCAGCCCCAGCATTTT.

This clonotype showed up many times. CDR3 amino acids: CSAPSPTAVSYNEQFF. The DNA of the CDR3 is TGCAGTGCCCCCTCCCCCACTGCGGTCTCCTACAATGAGCAGTTCTTC. The V call is TRBV20-1, the J call TRBJ2-1; D is undetermined. Germline assignment: CDR1 DFQATT and CDR2 SNEGSKA (reference sequence). The CDR3 extends over 16 amino acids. V was trimmed by 6 bases and J by 0 bases, leaving 18 bases between them.

This clonotype was found many times. This chain links TRBV15 with TRBJ2-1; perhaps TRBD1 as D (6 bases). Germline values: CDR1 LNHNV, CDR2 YYDKDF (reference sequence). Trimming stripped 9 bases from V and 0 bases from J, with 12 bases between. This CDR3 is built from 14 residues. Here the CDR3 DNA reads TGTGCCACGAATGACAGGAGCTCCTACAATGAGCAGTTCTTC. Amino acids: CATNDRSSYNEQFF.

This clonotype was picked up many times. The chain recombines TRBV20-1 with TRBJ2-3; 10 bases align to TRBD1. This CDR3 spans 12 amino acids. From germline, CDR1 is DFQATT and CDR2 SNEGSKA (reference sequence). V shed 5 bases and J 7 bases; nucleotides not matched to a gene: 3. The CDR3 is CSAFDRGHTQYF. CDR3 DNA sequence: TGCAGTGCTTTCGACAGGGGGCATACGCAGTATTTT.

This clonotype has ten or more counts. The chain employs TRBV29-1 and TRBJ2-7, with 7 bases that match TRBD2. Germline CDR1 is SQVTM and CDR2 is ANQGSEA. CDR3 length: 13 residues. V lost 4 bases, J lost 3 bases, and 6 bases stayed unmatched. The CDR3 is CSVGEGTFYEQYF. CDR3 DNA: TGCAGCGTTGGGGAGGGGACCTTCTACGAGCAGTACTTC.

This clonotype was seen repeatedly, ten times or more. The J gene is TRBJ2-1, the V gene TRBV20-1, with a tentative D call TRBD2 (6 bases). Germline lookup yields CDR1 DFQATT and CDR2 SNEGSKA (reference sequence). CDR3 length: 16 residues. V was pared by 6 bases and J by 1 base, with 19 bases between. For the CDR3, the DNA is TGCAGTGCAAAGAGGGGACTGGCCCTTTCCTACAATGAGCAGTTCTTC. Its translation is CSAKRGLALSYNEQFF.

This clonotype has more than one count but fewer than ten. The gene calls are TRBV20-1 and TRBJ2-3, with 12 bases matching TRBD2. J gave up 4 bases and V 6 bases, and 8 bases lay outside the gene matches. This CDR3 has 15 residues. CDR1 and CDR2 (germline): DFQATT, SNEGSKA (reference sequence). The CDR3 region is CSAFLAGGRSDTQYF. The CDR3 coding sequence is TGCAGTGCCTTCCTAGCGGGGGGGCGCTCAGATACGCAGTATTTT.

This clonotype was counted at least ten times. The V and J genes are TRBV20-1 and TRBJ2-4, with TRBD1 matching over 9 bases. Germline V gene lookup returns CDR1 DFQATT and CDR2 SNEGSKA (reference sequence). CDR3 length equals 15 residues. J lost 8 bases, V lost 6 bases, and 14 bases had no gene match. Here the CDR3 reads CSARPGTGRYDIQYF. The CDR3 coding sequence is TGCAGTGCGCGACCTGGGACAGGGCGGTATGACATTCAGTACTTC.

Many counts were recorded for this clonotype. V gene TRBV5-6 combines with J gene TRBJ2-1, with 8 bases that match TRBD1. Trimming cost V 4 bases and J 6 bases; bases outside gene matches: 12. The CDR3 contains 16 residues. Germline lookup yields CDR1 SGHDT and CDR2 YYEEEE. The CDR3: CASSGTDRGLGNEQFF. The DNA of the CDR3 is TGTGCCAGCAGCGGCACAGACAGGGGTTTGGGCAATGAGCAGTTCTTC.

This clonotype was recorded many times. The V call is TRBV12-3 or TRBV12-4, the J call TRBJ2-1; D is undetermined. V lost 0 bases to trimming and J lost 16 bases, with 16 bases between them. The CDR3 is 13 residues long. CDR3 DNA sequence: TGTGCCAGCAGTTTAGCGACGGTATTTCCGACATTCTTC. It translates to CASSLATVFPTFF.